Shown below are 27 T cell receptor beta chains from a single sample sequenced in a study of PD-1 blockade in classical Hodgkin lymphoma. Brentuximab vedotin exposure varied, and every patient relapsed after autologous stem cell transplantation. The study isolated CD8+ T cells from thawed PBMCs by magnetic negative selection. The protocol was immunoSEQ multiplex PCR, while the TCRdb copy is restricted to in-frame clones and leaves out a portion. The data contain more than 7,000 clones, more than 70% of them singletons. The sequences come from CD8+ T cells from blood, collected at baseline. The receptors here all came from a human donor with classical Hodgkin lymphoma.

This rearrangement joins TRBV6-6 to TRBJ2-3; 8 nucleotides align to TRBD2. After removal of 7 bases from V and 4 bases from J, the junction contained 10 bases not matched to a gene. The CDR3 loop spans 15 amino acids. Germline V lookup: CDR1 MNHNY, CDR2 SVGAGI (reference sequence). The CDR3 spells CASMPGLEYPDTQYF. The CDR3 nucleotides are TGTGCCAGCATGCCGGGACTAGAGTACCCAGATACGCAGTATTTT.

The rearrangement links TRBV4-2 to TRBJ1-1; 11 bases map to TRBD1. V lost 0 bases to trimming and J lost 7 bases; unmatched junction nucleotides: 10. The CDR3 sequence is 17 residues long. CDR1 and CDR2 (germline): LGHNA, YNFKEQ. In DNA, the CDR3 is TGTGCCAGCAGCCAAGATAGGGAAGGGACAGGGGGTTTTGAAGCTTTCTTT. Its protein is CASSQDREGTGGFEAFF.

The rearrangement joins TRBV7-2 to TRBJ2-7; 7 bases are a match to TRBD1. Germline CDR1 SGHTA, CDR2 FQGNSA. The CDR3 sequence is 19 residues long. The trim removed 1 base at V and 2 bases at J, leaving 17 bases unmatched. The CDR3 protein is CASSLDGTVPYVGAYEQYF. In DNA, the CDR3 is TGTGCCAGCAGCTTAGATGGGACAGTCCCCTACGTCGGTGCCTACGAGCAGTACTTC.

In this sample, this clone turned up a few times. The chain employs TRBV29-1 and TRBJ2-7; no reliable D call. Looked up from germline, CDR1 is SQVTM and CDR2 is ANQGSEA. The CDR3 loop spans 11 amino acids. The V end was cut by 7 bases, the J end by 2 bases, with 9 bases between. Written as DNA, the CDR3 is TGCAGCGCCGCCGGGCCCTACGAGCAGTACTTC. Protein: CSAAGPYEQYF.

The chain links TRBV7-6 to TRBJ2-1; no firm D call. This CDR3 contains 12 residues. V was shortened by 3 bases and J by 8 bases, with 8 bases between the two germline ends. CDR1 and CDR2 from the germline V gene are SGHVS and FNYEAQ. In DNA form, the CDR3 reads TGTGCCAGCAGCTTGGAGAGCGATGAGCAGTTCTTC. Translated: CASSLESDEQFF.

This chain connects TRBV27 to TRBJ2-1; D remains ambiguous. Germline loops: CDR1 MNHEY, CDR2 SMNVEV (reference sequence). Trimming pared 2 bases from V and 7 bases from J, leaving 9 bases between. The CDR3 contains 13 residues. CDR3 DNA: TGTGCCAGCAGTTTAAGTAGGGTTAATGAGCAGTTCTTC. Translating it yields CASSLSRVNEQFF.

The chain uses TRBV2 and TRBJ2-2; 9 bases are a match to TRBD1. The CDR3 spans 17 residues. V lost 3 bases to trimming and J lost 3 bases; unmatched junction nucleotides: 8. Looked up from germline, CDR1 is SNHLY and CDR2 is FYNNEI. CDR3 bases: TGTGCCAGCAGTGAGATCAGGGACAGGGAGGACACCGGGGAGCTGTTTTTT. This translates into CASSEIRDREDTGELFF.

The rearrangement joins TRBV11-2 to TRBJ1-1; D possibly corresponds to TRBD1 (6 bases). This CDR3 contains 14 residues. The germline V gene encodes CDR1 SGHAT and CDR2 FQNNGV. The germline V and J ends were trimmed by 5 bases and 6 bases, with 16 bases remaining between them. DNA for the CDR3: TGTGCCAGCAGCCATATAACAGGGTTGGCTGAAGCTTTCTTT. This codes for CASSHITGLAEAFF. The complete variable domain, with remaining parts taken from reference TRBV11-2 and TRBJ1-1, reads EAGVAQSPRYKIIEKRQSVAFWCNPISGHATLYWYQQILGQGPKLLIQFQNNGVVDDSQLPKDRFSAERLKGVDSTLKIQPAKLEDSAVYLCASSHITGLAEAFFGQGTRLTVV.

This clone came up once. The chain uses TRBV25-1 and TRBJ1-3; perhaps TRBD1 as D (5 bases). The ends were cut back, 6 bases at V and 0 bases at J, with 15 bases in the middle. The CDR3 has 16 residues. Per the germline V gene, CDR1 is MGHDK and CDR2 is SYGVNS. The CDR3, as DNA: TGTGCCAGCAGCCCCGACGGGACCCTCTCTGGAAACACCATATATTTT. Amino acids: CASSPDGTLSGNTIYF.

The rearrangement joins TRBV11-2 to TRBJ2-1; no firm D call. Germline V CDR1 and CDR2: SGHAT, FQNNGV. There are 17 residues in the CDR3. Trimming cost V 6 bases and J 0 bases, with 18 bases left between them. The CDR3 region is CASRTTYDTSSYNEQFF. CDR3 sequence (DNA): TGTGCCAGCAGGACCACATACGACACGAGCTCCTACAATGAGCAGTTCTTC.

V and J are TRBV19 and TRBJ1-4, with D perhaps TRBD1 (5 bases). This CDR3 spans 12 amino acids. CDR1 and CDR2 (germline): LNHDA, SQIVND (reference sequence). V was shortened by 9 bases and J by 6 bases, with 11 bases between the two germline ends. The DNA for the CDR3 is TGTGCCAGCAGGGAAGAGGATGAAAAACTGTTTTTT. Amino acids: CASREEDEKLFF.

This chain joins TRBV28 and TRBJ1-4; D may be TRBD1 (6 bases). Trimming stripped 1 base from V and 4 bases from J, with 19 bases between. This CDR3 is 18 amino acids long. CDR1 and CDR2 from the germline V gene are MDHEN and SYDVKM. This chain's CDR3 is CASSLSPVGGPDNEKLFF. The DNA for the CDR3 is TGTGCCAGCAGTTTATCCCCGGTTGGGGGGCCGGATAATGAAAAACTGTTTTTT. The full variable domain, in which reference TRBV28 and TRBJ1-4 provide the parts outside the CDR3, is DVKVTQSSRYLVKRTGEKVFLECVQDMDHENMFWYRQDPGLGLRLIYFSYDVKMKEKGDIPEGYSVSREKKERFSLILESASTNQTSMYLCASSLSPVGGPDNEKLFFGSGTQLSVL.

This clone was recorded only once. The chain carries TRBV5-6 and TRBJ2-6; D is possibly TRBD1 or TRBD2 (5 bases each). Germline CDR1 and CDR2: SGHDT and YYEEEE. With 4 bases removed from V and 4 bases from J, the gap between germline ends came to 15 bases. This CDR3 is built from 16 residues. CDR3 protein: CASSRGTVAGANVLTF. CDR3 nucleotides: TGTGCCAGCAGCAGAGGGACCGTGGCGGGGGCCAACGTCCTGACTTTC.

The rearrangement uses TRBV9 and TRBJ2-3; the D gene is possibly TRBD1 (5 bases). Germline lookup yields CDR1 SGDLS and CDR2 YYNGEE. V lost 0 bases and J lost 2, with 19 bases in between. The CDR3 covers 18 residues. Here the CDR3 reads CASSVAFWGSGATDTQYF. As DNA, the CDR3 is TGTGCCAGCAGCGTAGCTTTTTGGGGAAGTGGGGCCACAGATACGCAGTATTTT.

The rearrangement joins TRBV7-2 to TRBJ2-4, with 8 bases matching TRBD2. CDR1 and CDR2 from the germline V gene are SGHTA and FQGNSA. J lost 13 bases, V lost 4 bases, and 12 bases had no gene match. The CDR3 spans 14 residues. In nucleotides, the CDR3 is TGTGCCAGCAGCTCACCACACCAACTAGCGGACCAGTACTTC. It translates to CASSSPHQLADQYF.

This chain links TRBV27 with TRBJ2-7, with 10 bases matching TRBD2. V was pared by 6 bases and J by 2 bases, with 7 bases of the junction left unmatched. CDR1 MNHEY and CDR2 SMNVEV come from the germline V gene (reference sequence). The CDR3 has 15 amino acids. The DNA for the CDR3 is TGTGCCAGCAGCTGGACTAGCGGTTATACCTACGAGCAGTACTTC. Protein sequence: CASSWTSGYTYEQYF.

The chain carries TRBV27 and TRBJ2-7, with D possibly TRBD2 on 6 matching bases. This CDR3 comprises 13 residues. Germline V lookup: CDR1 MNHEY, CDR2 SMNVEV (reference sequence). V lost 3 bases and J lost 5, with 11 bases in between. Written as DNA, the CDR3 is TGTGCCAGCAGTTTCGGGGGAAGGAACGAGCAGTACTTC. This encodes CASSFGGRNEQYF.

This clone was seen a handful of times. The J gene is TRBJ2-7, the V gene TRBV6-5; 9 bases line up with TRBD2. Looked up from germline, CDR1 is MNHEY and CDR2 is SVGAGI. J gave up 4 bases and V 4 bases, and 5 bases lay outside the gene matches. The CDR3 runs to 14 residues. The chain's CDR3 is CASSWREGSYEQYF. The DNA for the CDR3 is TGTGCCAGCAGTTGGCGGGAGGGGTCGTACGAGCAGTACTTC.

V and J are TRBV11-2 and TRBJ2-7, with D tentatively TRBD2 (6 bases). CDR1 and CDR2 from the germline V gene are SGHAT and FQNNGV. The V gene lost 5 bases and the J gene lost 5 bases, with 13 bases spanning the gap. The CDR3 has 13 residues. For the CDR3, the DNA is TGTGCCAGCAGCCGTTGGGGGGAAGACGAGCAGTACTTC. Translating gives CASSRWGEDEQYF. Supplemented by reference TRBV11-2 and TRBJ2-7, the full variable domain reads EAGVAQSPRYKIIEKRQSVAFWCNPISGHATLYWYQQILGQGPKLLIQFQNNGVVDDSQLPKDRFSAERLKGVDSTLKIQPAKLEDSAVYLCASSRWGEDEQYFGPGTRLTVT.

This clone was detected once. V and J are TRBV7-2 and TRBJ1-4; TRBD1 agrees at 7 bases. Germline loops: CDR1 SGHTA, CDR2 FQGNSA. The CDR3 runs 15 residues. J was trimmed by 5 bases and V by 2 bases; bases with no gene match: 5. The CDR3 DNA follows: TGTGCCAGCAGCTTAAACCGGGACAGAAATGAAAAACTGTTTTTT. It is translated as CASSLNRDRNEKLFF.

This clone has just one count. The DNA of the CDR3 is TGTGCCAGCAGCCCGGTGTTAGCGGGAGGGCCTAATGAGCAGTTCTTC. Its translation is CASSPVLAGGPNEQFF. The chain employs TRBV7-3 and TRBJ2-1, with 11 positions matching TRBD2. The V gene's germline CDR1 is SGHTA and CDR2 FQGTGA. The CDR3 has 16 amino acids. V gave up 5 bases and J gave up 7 bases; unmatched junction bases: 10. Full variable domain (remainder filled in from reference TRBV7-3 and TRBJ2-1): GAGVSQTPSNKVTEKGKYVELRCDPISGHTALYWYRQSLGQGPEFLIYFQGTGAADDSGLPNDRFFAVRPEGSVSTLKIQRTERGDSAVYLCASSPVLAGGPNEQFFGPGTRLTVL.

This chain links TRBV7-8 with TRBJ2-7; tentatively, D is TRBD2 (6 bases). Trimming cost V 4 bases and J 5 bases, with 15 bases left between them. The germline V gene encodes CDR1 SGHVS and CDR2 FQNEAQ. The CDR3 consists of 14 residues. The CDR3 protein is CASSSRLVPNEQYF. The CDR3 nucleotides read TGTGCCAGCAGCTCACGACTAGTACCCAACGAGCAGTACTTC. The full variable domain, rest sourced from reference TRBV7-8 and TRBJ2-7, is GAGVSQSPRYKVAKRGQDVALRCDPISGHVSLFWYQQALGQGPEFLTYFQNEAQLDKSGLPSDRFFAERPEGSVSTLKIQRTQQEDSAVYLCASSSRLVPNEQYFGPGTRLTVT.

The DNA for the CDR3 is TGTGCCAGCAGCTGGGGGGTGTCAGGGAGTACTGAAGCTTTCTTT. This translates into CASSWGVSGSTEAFF. The gene calls are TRBV5-4 and TRBJ1-1; D is perhaps TRBD1 (5 bases). Trimming shortened V by 3 bases and J by 5 bases, and 17 bases separated the two germline ends. The length of the CDR3 is 15 residues. CDR1 is SGHNT and CDR2 is YYREEE in the germline V gene (reference sequence).

The chain carries TRBV29-1 and TRBJ2-2; TRBD2 agrees at 15 bases. Unmatched junction bases numbered 2, after V lost 7 bases and J lost 5 bases. The CDR3 spans 14 residues. The germline gives CDR1 SQVTM, CDR2 ANQGSEA. The CDR3 reads CSAGLAGGTGELFF. CDR3 nucleotide sequence: TGCAGCGCTGGACTAGCGGGAGGGACCGGGGAGCTGTTTTTT.

The V and J genes are TRBV27 and TRBJ2-1, with D perhaps being TRBD1 or TRBD2 (5 bases each). This CDR3 region has 16 residues. The germline V gene has CDR1 MNHEY and CDR2 SMNVEV (reference sequence). V was shortened by 5 bases and J by 6 bases, with 20 bases between the two germline ends. DNA for the CDR3: TGTGCCAGCAGTCACCCTACCGGGACCGGCCCCAATGAGCAGTTCTTC. Protein: CASSHPTGTGPNEQFF.

The chain couples TRBV9 to TRBJ2-3; the match to TRBD2 covers 10 bases. Germline trimming cut 10 bases from V and 2 bases from J; bases unmatched to any gene: 7. The CDR3 is 14 amino acids. The germline V gene has CDR1 SGDLS and CDR2 YYNGEE. CDR3 loop: CASGLAENTDTQYF. The CDR3 coding sequence is TGTGCCTCTGGACTAGCGGAAAACACAGATACGCAGTATTTT.

The chain couples TRBV2 to TRBJ2-2; the D gene could be TRBD1 or TRBD2 (5 bases each). V lost 8 bases and J lost 2, with 12 bases in between. Germline V gene lookup returns CDR1 SNHLY and CDR2 FYNNEI. The CDR3 consists of 14 residues. The CDR3: CASCCRDNTGELFF. CDR3 nucleotides: TGTGCCAGCTGTTGCAGGGACAACACCGGGGAGCTGTTTTTT.